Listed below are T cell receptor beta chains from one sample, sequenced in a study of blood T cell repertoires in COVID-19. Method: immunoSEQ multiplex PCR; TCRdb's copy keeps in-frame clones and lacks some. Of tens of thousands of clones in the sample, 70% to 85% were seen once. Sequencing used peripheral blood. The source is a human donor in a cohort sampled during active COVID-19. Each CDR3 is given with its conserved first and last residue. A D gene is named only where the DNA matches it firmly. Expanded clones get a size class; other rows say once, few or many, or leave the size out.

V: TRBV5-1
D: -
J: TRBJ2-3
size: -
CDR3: CASSPGQSTDTQYF
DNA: TGCGCCAGCAGCCCCGGACAAAGCACAGATACGCAGTATTTT

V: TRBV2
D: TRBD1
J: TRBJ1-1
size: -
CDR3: CASSFDRGRSIGAGEAFF
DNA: TGTGCCAGCAGTTTCGACAGGGGGCGGTCAATCGGGGCGGGTGAAGCTTTCTTT

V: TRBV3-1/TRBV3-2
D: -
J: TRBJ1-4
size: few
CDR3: CASSHRTLVTNEKLFF
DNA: TGTGCCAGCAGCCACAGGACACTTGTTACTAATGAAAAACTGTTTTTT

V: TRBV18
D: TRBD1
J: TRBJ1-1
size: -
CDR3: CASSQGAGTEAFF
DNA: TGTGCCAGCTCACAGGGGGCAGGGACTGAAGCTTTCTTT

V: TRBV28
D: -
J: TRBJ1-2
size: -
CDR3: CASSEALYGYTF
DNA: TGTGCCAGCAGTGAGGCCCTCTATGGCTACACCTTC

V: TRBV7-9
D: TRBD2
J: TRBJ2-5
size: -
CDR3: CASSLIAGVQETQYF
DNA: TGTGCCAGCAGCTTAATAGCGGGAGTACAGGAGACCCAGTACTTC

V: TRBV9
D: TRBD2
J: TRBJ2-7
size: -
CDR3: CASSARLAGVAEQYF
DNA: TGTGCCAGCAGCGCCCGACTAGCGGGAGTGGCCGAGCAGTACTTC

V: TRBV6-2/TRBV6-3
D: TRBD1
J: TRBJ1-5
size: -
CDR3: CASSYSDRGEGQPQHF
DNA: TGTGCCAGCAGTTACTCGGACAGGGGAGAAGGTCAGCCCCAGCATTTT

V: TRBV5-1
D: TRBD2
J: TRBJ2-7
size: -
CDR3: CASSLDRTSDYEQYF
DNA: TGCGCCAGCAGCTTGGATCGGACTAGCGACTACGAGCAGTACTTC

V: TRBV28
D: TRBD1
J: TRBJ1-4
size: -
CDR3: CASSKQGAGNEKLFF
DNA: TGTGCCAGCAGCAAACAGGGGGCGGGAAATGAAAAACTGTTTTTT

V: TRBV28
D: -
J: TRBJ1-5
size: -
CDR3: CASSEQGQPQHF
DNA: TGTGCCAGCAGTGAGCAGGGCCAGCCCCAGCATTTT

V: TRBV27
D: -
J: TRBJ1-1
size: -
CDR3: CASTPSVGDTEAFF
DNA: TGTGCCAGCACCCCGTCAGTGGGAGACACTGAAGCTTTCTTT

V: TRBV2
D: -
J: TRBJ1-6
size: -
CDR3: CASSELAGDNSPLHF
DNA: TGTGCCAGCAGTGAATTGGCAGGGGATAATTCACCCCTCCACTTT

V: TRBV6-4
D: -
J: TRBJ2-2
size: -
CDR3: CASSEAGTTNTGELFF
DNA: TGTGCCAGCAGTGAGGCCGGGACAACGAACACCGGGGAGCTGTTTTTT

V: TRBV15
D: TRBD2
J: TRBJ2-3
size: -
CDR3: CATSRDPGRADTQYF
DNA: TGTGCCACCAGCAGAGATCCCGGGAGGGCAGATACGCAGTATTTT

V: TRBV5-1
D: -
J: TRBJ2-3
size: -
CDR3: CASSLVSSTDTQYF
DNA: TGCGCCAGCAGCTTGGTTTCGAGCACAGATACGCAGTATTTT

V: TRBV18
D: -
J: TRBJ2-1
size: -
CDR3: CASSPPQGGNEQFF
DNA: TGTGCCAGCTCACCACCCCAGGGTGGGAATGAGCAGTTCTTC

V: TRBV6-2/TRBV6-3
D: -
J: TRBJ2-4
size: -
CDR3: CASSLGTGLQYF
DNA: TGTGCCAGCAGTTTGGGCACAGGCCTTCAGTACTTC

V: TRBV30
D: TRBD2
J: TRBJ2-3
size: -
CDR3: CAWISGLAGPGAQYF
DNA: TGTGCCTGGATCTCGGGACTAGCGGGCCCAGGTGCGCAGTATTTT

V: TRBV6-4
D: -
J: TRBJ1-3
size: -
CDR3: CASSQDSGNTIYF
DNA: TGTGCCAGCAGTCAGGACTCTGGAAACACCATATATTTT

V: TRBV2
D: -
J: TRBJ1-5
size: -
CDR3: CASSEQDFSNQPQHF
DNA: TGTGCCAGCAGTGAACAGGACTTTAGCAATCAGCCCCAGCATTTT

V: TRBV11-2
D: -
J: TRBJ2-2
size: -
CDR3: CASSLVQQAGELFF
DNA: TGTGCCAGCAGCTTAGTTCAGCAGGCCGGGGAGCTGTTTTTT

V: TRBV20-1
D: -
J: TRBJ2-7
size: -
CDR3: CSAYRENEQYF
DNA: TGCAGTGCTTACAGGGAAAACGAGCAGTACTTC

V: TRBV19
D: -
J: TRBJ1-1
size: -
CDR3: CASSSGGLRNTEAFF
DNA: TGTGCCAGTAGTTCCGGGGGGCTCAGGAACACTGAAGCTTTCTTT

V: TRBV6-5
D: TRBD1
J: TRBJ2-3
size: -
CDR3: CASSRQGFTDTQYF
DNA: TGTGCCAGCAGCCGACAGGGATTCACAGATACGCAGTATTTT

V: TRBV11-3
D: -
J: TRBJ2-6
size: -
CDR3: CASSLDSSGANVLTF
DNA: TGTGCCAGCAGCTTGGACAGCTCTGGGGCCAACGTCCTGACTTTC

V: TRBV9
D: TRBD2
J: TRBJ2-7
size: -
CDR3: CASSVGAGESNEQYF
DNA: TGTGCCAGCAGCGTAGGAGCGGGAGAGAGTAACGAGCAGTACTTC

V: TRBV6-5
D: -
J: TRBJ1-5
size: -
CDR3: CASSYSKRSNQPQHF
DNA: TGTGCCAGCAGTTACTCGAAGCGTAGCAATCAGCCCCAGCATTTT

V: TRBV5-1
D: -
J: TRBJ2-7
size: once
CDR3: CASSLYSLRSPEQYF
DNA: TGCGCCAGCAGCTTGTATAGCCTTCGGTCCCCCGAGCAGTACTTC